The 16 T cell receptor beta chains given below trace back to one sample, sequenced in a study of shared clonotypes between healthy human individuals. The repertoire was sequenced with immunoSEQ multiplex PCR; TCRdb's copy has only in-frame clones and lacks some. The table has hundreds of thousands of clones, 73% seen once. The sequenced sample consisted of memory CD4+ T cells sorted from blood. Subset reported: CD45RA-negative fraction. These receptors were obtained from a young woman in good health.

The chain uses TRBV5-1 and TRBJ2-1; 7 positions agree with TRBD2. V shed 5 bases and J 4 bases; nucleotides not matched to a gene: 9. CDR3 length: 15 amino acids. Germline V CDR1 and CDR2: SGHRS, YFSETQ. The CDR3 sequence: CASSSGTTRYNEQFF. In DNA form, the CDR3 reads TGCGCCAGCAGTTCCGGGACTACAAGATACAATGAGCAGTTCTTC.

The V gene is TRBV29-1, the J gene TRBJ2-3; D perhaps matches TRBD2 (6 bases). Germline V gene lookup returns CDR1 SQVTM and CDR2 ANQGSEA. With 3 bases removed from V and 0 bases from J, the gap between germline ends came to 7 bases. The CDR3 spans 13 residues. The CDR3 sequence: CSVDRGSTDTQYF. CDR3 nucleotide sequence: TGCAGCGTTGACCGGGGGAGCACAGATACGCAGTATTTT.

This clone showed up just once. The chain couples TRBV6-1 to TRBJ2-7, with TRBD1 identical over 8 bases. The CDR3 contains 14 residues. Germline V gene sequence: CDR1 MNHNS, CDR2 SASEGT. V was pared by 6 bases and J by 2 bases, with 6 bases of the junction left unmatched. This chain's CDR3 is CASSAGTGTYEQYF. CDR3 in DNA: TGTGCCAGCAGCGCCGGGACAGGAACCTACGAGCAGTACTTC.

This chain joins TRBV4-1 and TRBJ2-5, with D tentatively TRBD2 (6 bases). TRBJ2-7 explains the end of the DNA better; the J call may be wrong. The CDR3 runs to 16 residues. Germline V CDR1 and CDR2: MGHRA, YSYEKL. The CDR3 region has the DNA TGCGCCAGCAGCCAGTTGGTCGGGACTGCCCTGGGCGAGCAGTACTTC. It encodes CASSQLVGTALGEQYF.

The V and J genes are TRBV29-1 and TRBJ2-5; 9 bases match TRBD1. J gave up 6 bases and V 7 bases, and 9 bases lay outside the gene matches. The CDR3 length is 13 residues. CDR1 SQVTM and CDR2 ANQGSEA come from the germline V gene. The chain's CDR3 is CSAAGTGRQTQYF. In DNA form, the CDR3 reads TGCAGCGCCGCCGGGACAGGGAGGCAGACCCAGTACTTC.

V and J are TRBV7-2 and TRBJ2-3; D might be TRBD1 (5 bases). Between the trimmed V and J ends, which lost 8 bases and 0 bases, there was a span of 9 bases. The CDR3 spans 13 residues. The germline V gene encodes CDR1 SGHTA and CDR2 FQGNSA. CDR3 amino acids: CASDSYSTDTQYF. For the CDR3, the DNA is TGTGCCAGCGACAGCTATAGCACAGATACGCAGTATTTT.

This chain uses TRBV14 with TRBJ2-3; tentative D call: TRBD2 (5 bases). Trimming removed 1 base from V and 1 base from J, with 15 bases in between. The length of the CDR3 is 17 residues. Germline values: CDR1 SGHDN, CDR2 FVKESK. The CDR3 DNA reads TGTGCCAGCAGCCAAGGCCGGCTTGGGCGGGGCACAGATACGCAGTATTTT. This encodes CASSQGRLGRGTDTQYF.

The CDR3 coding sequence is TGTGCCAGTTCTGGGCCTAGCGGTAACACCGGGGAGCTGTTTTTT. It specifies CASSGPSGNTGELFF. The chain is built from TRBV2 and TRBJ2-2, with TRBD2 matching over 7 bases. The CDR3 consists of 15 residues. The germline CDR1 and CDR2 sequences are SNHLY and FYNNEI. After removal of 9 bases from V and 2 bases from J, the junction contained 9 bases not matched to a gene.

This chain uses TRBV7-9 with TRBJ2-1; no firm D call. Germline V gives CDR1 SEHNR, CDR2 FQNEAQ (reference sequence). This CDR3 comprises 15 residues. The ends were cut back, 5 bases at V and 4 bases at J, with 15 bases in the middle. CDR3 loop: CASSPLSGGYNEQFF. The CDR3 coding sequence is TGTGCCAGCAGCCCCCTCTCGGGCGGATACAATGAGCAGTTCTTC.

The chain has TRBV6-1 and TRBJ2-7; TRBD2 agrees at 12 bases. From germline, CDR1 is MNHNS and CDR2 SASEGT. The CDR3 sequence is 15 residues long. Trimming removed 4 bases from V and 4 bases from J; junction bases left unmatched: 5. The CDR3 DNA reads TGTGCCAGCAGTGTAACCGGGACTAGCGGGTACGAGCAGTACTTC. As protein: CASSVTGTSGYEQYF.

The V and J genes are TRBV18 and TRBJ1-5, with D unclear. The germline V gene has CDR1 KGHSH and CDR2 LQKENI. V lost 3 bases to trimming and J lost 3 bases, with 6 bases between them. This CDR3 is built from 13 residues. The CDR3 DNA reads TGTGCCAGCTCACCGGTGGCCAATCAGCCCCAGCATTTT. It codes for CASSPVANQPQHF.

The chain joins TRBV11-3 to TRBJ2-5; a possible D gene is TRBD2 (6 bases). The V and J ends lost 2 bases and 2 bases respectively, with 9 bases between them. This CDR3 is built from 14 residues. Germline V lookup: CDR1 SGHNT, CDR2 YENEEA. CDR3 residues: CASSLSAGQETQYF. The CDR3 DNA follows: TGTGCCAGCAGCTTATCCGCGGGGCAAGAGACCCAGTACTTC.

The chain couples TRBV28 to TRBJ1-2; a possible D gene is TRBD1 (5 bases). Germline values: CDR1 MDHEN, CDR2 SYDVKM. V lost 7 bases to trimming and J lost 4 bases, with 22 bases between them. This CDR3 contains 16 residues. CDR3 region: CASTRAGNGPSYGYTF. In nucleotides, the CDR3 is TGTGCCAGCACTCGGGCAGGGAATGGACCCTCCTATGGCTACACCTTC.

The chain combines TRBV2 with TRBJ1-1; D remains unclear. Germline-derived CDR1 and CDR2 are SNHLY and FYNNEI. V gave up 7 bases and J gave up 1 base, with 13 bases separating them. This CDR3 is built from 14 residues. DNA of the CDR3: TGTGCCAGCACCCGACACGAGGCGAACACTGAAGCTTTCTTT. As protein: CASTRHEANTEAFF.

The CDR3 is CASSPPSSTYEQYF. CDR3 DNA sequence: TGTGCCAGCTCACCACCTTCGTCTACCTACGAGCAGTACTTC. The chain combines TRBV18 with TRBJ2-7; no firm D call. Germline CDR1 is KGHSH and CDR2 is LQKENI. The CDR3 has 14 residues. The ends were cut back, 0 bases at V and 2 bases at J, with 8 bases in the middle.

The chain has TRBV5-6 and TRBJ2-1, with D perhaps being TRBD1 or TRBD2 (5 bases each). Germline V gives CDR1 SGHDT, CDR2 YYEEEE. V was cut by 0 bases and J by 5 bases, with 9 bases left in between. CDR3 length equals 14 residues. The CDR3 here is CASSLVGTNNEQFF. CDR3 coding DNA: TGTGCCAGCAGCTTGGTAGGGACCAACAATGAGCAGTTCTTC. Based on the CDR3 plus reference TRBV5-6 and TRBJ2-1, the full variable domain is DAGVTQSPTHLIKTRGQQVTLRCSPKSGHDTVSWYQQALGQGPQFIFQYYEEEERQRGNFPDRFSGHQFPNYSSELNVNALLLGDSALYLCASSLVGTNNEQFFGPGTRLTVL.